The 17 T cell receptor beta chains below all came from one sample that was sequenced in a study of T cells in placental villitis. Sequencing used immunoSEQ v4. The method was immunoSEQ multiplex PCR; TCRdb's version includes in-frame clones alone and lacks a portion of them. Seen here are about 3,200 clones, more than 65% observed once, and the top ten hold roughly 16%. The source material was placental tissue containing maternal and fetal cells. The receptors originated from a human patient with infectious villitis; the placental T cells may come from both mother and fetus.

The table lists this clone with a few counts. J is TRBJ1-2 and V is TRBV6-2 or TRBV6-3, with 7 nucleotides matching TRBD1. With 4 bases clipped from V and 4 bases from J, the junction kept 21 bases outside the gene matches. The CDR3 consists of 19 residues. Germline V gene lookup returns CDR1 MNHEY and CDR2 SVGEGT. CDR3 residues: CASSFMRPDREIEVYGYTF. The CDR3 DNA sequence: TGTGCCAGCAGTTTCATGAGACCTGACAGGGAGATTGAGGTCTATGGCTACACCTTC.

The rearrangement uses TRBV25-1 and TRBJ2-5, with D perhaps given as TRBD1 or TRBD2 (5 bases each). The CDR3 sequence is 13 residues long. V lost 7 bases and J lost 7, with 16 bases in between. Germline-derived CDR1 and CDR2 are MGHDK and SYGVNS. The CDR3 sequence is CASKPGTPGTQYF. In nucleotides, the CDR3 is TGTGCCAGCAAACCCGGGACGCCAGGGACCCAGTACTTC.

V is TRBV5-1 and J is TRBJ1-1; D is unresolved. Trimming stripped 4 bases from V and 4 bases from J, with 14 bases between. The CDR3 loop spans 14 amino acids. Germline values: CDR1 SGHRS, CDR2 YFSETQ. CDR3 in DNA: TGCGCCAGCAGCCCCACGAAAGGATTCACTGAAGCTTTCTTT. This translates into CASSPTKGFTEAFF.

J is TRBJ1-5 and V is TRBV2; 7 positions agree with TRBD1. Germline V gives CDR1 SNHLY, CDR2 FYNNEI. The length of the CDR3 is 16 residues. Losses at the gene ends were 1 base for V and 7 bases for J; bases not matched to a gene: 10. DNA of the CDR3: TGTGCCAGCAGTGAAGGGCCCGGGAGAGGGGGCCAGCCCCAGCATTTT. Its translation is CASSEGPGRGGQPQHF.

About this clone: The same CDR3 also results from other DNA sequences found in this sample. The CDR3, as DNA: TGCAGCGTTGAAGGACAGGGATACACAGATACGCAGTATTTT. Translation gives CSVEGQGYTDTQYF. This chain joins TRBV29-1 and TRBJ2-3, with 7 bases fitting TRBD1. Looked up from germline, CDR1 is SQVTM and CDR2 is ANQGSEA. After removal of 1 base from V and 2 bases from J, the junction contained 3 bases not matched to a gene. This CDR3 spans 14 amino acids.

The chain joins TRBV30 to TRBJ2-2; no reliable D call. The V end was cut by 1 base, the J end by 3 bases, with 3 bases between. The CDR3 contains 12 residues. The germline CDR1 and CDR2 sequences are GTSNPN and SVGIG (reference sequence). CDR3: CAWSDYTGELFF. CDR3 coding DNA: TGTGCCTGGAGTGACTACACCGGGGAGCTGTTTTTT.

The CDR3: CASSFLQVTYEQYF. CDR3 bases: TGTGCCAGCAGCTTTTTGCAGGTAACCTACGAGCAGTACTTC. The V and J genes are TRBV5-6 and TRBJ2-7, with unresolved D. V was cut by 2 bases and J by 2 bases, with 11 bases left in between. The CDR3 consists of 14 residues. Germline values: CDR1 SGHDT, CDR2 YYEEEE.

The CDR3 DNA reads TGCGCCAGCAGCCAAGATCAGTTCAAAAACATTCAGTACTTC. It specifies CASSQDQFKNIQYF. The chain employs TRBV4-1 and TRBJ2-4; D not resolved. Deletions cut 0 bases from V and 3 bases from J, with 6 bases between. The CDR3 covers 14 residues. Germline-derived CDR1 and CDR2 are MGHRA and YSYEKL.

The CDR3 nucleotides are TGTGCCAGCACCTCCCCGGTTGGACGGAGTTATAATTCACCCCTCCACTTT. This codes for CASTSPVGRSYNSPLHF. This chain uses TRBV5-6 with TRBJ1-6, with D unresolved. This CDR3 has 17 residues. Germline CDR1 and CDR2: SGHDT and YYEEEE. Trimming pared 6 bases from V and 4 bases from J, leaving 20 bases between.

This chain connects TRBV30 to TRBJ1-2, with 7 bases fitting TRBD1. From germline, CDR1 is GTSNPN and CDR2 SVGIG (reference sequence). This CDR3 is built from 13 residues. V lost 7 bases, J lost 9 bases, and 14 bases stayed unmatched. DNA of the CDR3: TGTGCCTTCGACAGGGACGGGGGATATCGCTACACCTTC. It translates to CAFDRDGGYRYTF. The full variable domain, completed using reference TRBV30 and TRBJ1-2, is SQTIHQWPATLVQPVGSPLSLECTVEGTSNPNLYWYRQAAGRGLQLLFYSVGIGQISSEVPQNLSASRPQDRQFILSSKKLLLSDSGFYLCAFDRDGGYRYTFGSGTRLTVV.

The gene calls are TRBV6-5 and TRBJ1-2, with 7 bases fitting TRBD1. The germline gives CDR1 MNHEY, CDR2 SVGAGI. After removal of 4 bases from V and 4 bases from J, the junction contained 12 bases not matched to a gene. CDR3 length: 16 residues. Here the CDR3 DNA reads TGTGCCAGCAGTTCAGACAGGGCAGGGAACTCCTATGGCTACACCTTC. Translated, it gives CASSSDRAGNSYGYTF.

The chain recombines TRBV5-1 with TRBJ1-6; 7 nucleotides align to TRBD1. Germline loops: CDR1 SGHRS, CDR2 YFSETQ. V was pared by 4 bases and J by 6 bases, with 7 bases of the junction left unmatched. This CDR3 is 15 amino acids long. The CDR3 sequence: CASSLAGQPNSPLHF. In nucleotides, the CDR3 is TGCGCCAGCAGCCTCGCGGGACAGCCTAATTCACCCCTCCACTTT.

The chain has TRBV6-5 and TRBJ2-7; 7 bases align to TRBD1. CDR3 length equals 12 residues. J lost 4 bases, V lost 5 bases, and 2 bases had no gene match. CDR1 is MNHEY, CDR2 SVGAGI, per germline. The CDR3 sequence: CASSRQGYEQYV. CDR3 coding DNA: TGTGCCAGCAGTCGACAGGGTTACGAGCAGTACGTC.

Comments on this clone: The sample contains more than one DNA sequence encoding this CDR3. The chain is built from TRBV4-1 and TRBJ2-7; D gene ambiguous. The CDR3 has 15 amino acids. Germline V gene lookup returns CDR1 MGHRA and CDR2 YSYEKL. The ends were cut back, 4 bases at V and 3 bases at J, with 16 bases in the middle. This CDR3 is CASSPSPVGLYEQYF. The CDR3, as DNA: TGCGCCAGCAGCCCATCTCCCGTAGGGCTCTACGAGCAGTACTTC.

The chain has TRBV6-4 and TRBJ1-5; D is possibly TRBD1 (5 bases). The CDR3 runs 14 residues. Trimming took off 0 bases at V and 2 bases at J, with 5 bases between the two ends. Germline assignment: CDR1 MRHNA and CDR2 SNTAGT. CDR3 in amino acids: CASSDSGGNQPQHF. CDR3 nucleotides: TGTGCCAGCAGTGACTCGGGGGGCAATCAGCCCCAGCATTTT.

This clone was recorded only once. The chain has TRBV18 and TRBJ2-1, with a tentative D call TRBD2 (6 bases). The ends were cut back, 6 bases at V and 9 bases at J, with 12 bases in the middle. Per germline, CDR1 KGHSH and CDR2 LQKENI. CDR3 size: 12 residues. The CDR3 region has the DNA TGTGCCAGCTCCCCCTCGGGAGTTGAGCAGTTCTTC. This translates into CASSPSGVEQFF.

The CDR3 loop is CASSTEGEKLFF. CDR3 coding DNA: TGTGCCAGCTCCACGGAGGGGGAAAAACTGTTTTTT. The V gene is TRBV5-5, the J gene TRBJ1-4; TRBD1 might be the D (5 bases). The CDR3 is made up of 12 amino acids. The ends were cut back, 7 bases at V and 8 bases at J, with 12 bases in the middle. Germline V gene data show CDR1 as SGHKS and CDR2 as YYEKEE (reference sequence). Filled out from reference TRBV5-5 and TRBJ1-4, the complete variable domain reads DAGVTQSPTHLIKTRGQQVTLRCSPISGHKSVSWYQQVLGQGPQFIFQYYEKEERGRGNFPDRFSARQFPNYSSELNVNALLLGDSALYLCASSTEGEKLFFGSGTQLSVL.